The TCR beta chain under discussion was sequenced for a study of blood T cells in healthy people across ages. The length of the CDR3 is 13 residues. The V gene end was trimmed by 5 bases and the J gene end by 2 bases; junction bases not matched to a gene: 5. Germline CDR1 and CDR2: GTSNPN and SVGIG (reference sequence). A second PCR, run for about 7 to 11 cycles, used a sample-barcoded 5' primer plus a J-beta primer mix. The template-switch adaptor, which had 12 random nucleotides, put a tag on each cDNA molecule. TCRdb independently ran MiXCR on the 5' RACE reads; one entry per CDR3 protein. The sample has roughly 1,500,000 distinct CDR3 sequences, 42% seen once. For this clonotype: Its specificity is not known.

Study-wide findings and caveats: TCR beta diversity, measured per million T cells, fell in a roughly linear way with age. Researchers report that TCR beta diversity correlated strongly with naive T cell percentage.

The rearrangement links TRBV30 to TRBJ1-1; 7 nucleotides line up with TRBD1. Material for sequencing was blood. The receptor comes from a woman aged 18-29 years in good health. The CDR3 DNA sequence: TGTGCCTGGGGGAACAGGGGCAACACTGAAGCTTTCTTT. This codes for CAWGNRGNTEAFF.